This record covers a single T cell receptor (beta chain). This record comes from a study of CD8+CD57+ T cells in acquired aplastic anemia. This CDR3 has 17 residues. From germline, CDR1 is MGHRA and CDR2 YSYEKL. Deletions cut 1 base from V and 3 bases from J, with 13 bases between. Patients included in sequencing had previously demonstrated CD8+CD57+ cell expansion by flow cytometry. According to the study, genomic DNA was the template for TCR beta VDJ and CDR3 profiling. TCRdb independently ran MiXCR on the reads; one entry per CDR3 protein. The repertoire consists of approximately 150,000 distinct CDR3 sequences, with roughly two thirds occurring once and the leading ten covering approximately 42%.

The J gene is TRBJ2-6, the V gene TRBV4-1, with D possibly matching TRBD1 (7 bases). Specimen: sorted CD4+, CD8+, or CD8+CD57+ T cells (not recorded which) from PBMCs. This TCR was sampled from a human donor with aplastic anemia. In nucleotides, the CDR3 is TGCGCCAGCAGCCAAGGTGCAGGGGGGTGTGGGGCCAACGTCCTGACTTTC. Its protein product is CASSQGAGGCGANVLTF.